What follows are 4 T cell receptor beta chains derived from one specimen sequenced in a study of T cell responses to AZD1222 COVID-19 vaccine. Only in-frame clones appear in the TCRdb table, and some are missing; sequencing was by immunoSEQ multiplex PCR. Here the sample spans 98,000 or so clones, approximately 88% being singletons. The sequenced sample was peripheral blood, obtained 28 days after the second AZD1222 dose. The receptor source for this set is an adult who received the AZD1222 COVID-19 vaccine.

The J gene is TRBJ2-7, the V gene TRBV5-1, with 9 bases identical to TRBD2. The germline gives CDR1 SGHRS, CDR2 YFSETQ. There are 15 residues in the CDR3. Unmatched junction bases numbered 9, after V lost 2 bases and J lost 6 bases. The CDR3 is CASSFPSSGNVEQYF. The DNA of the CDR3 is TGCGCCAGCAGCTTTCCATCTAGCGGGAATGTCGAGCAGTACTTC.

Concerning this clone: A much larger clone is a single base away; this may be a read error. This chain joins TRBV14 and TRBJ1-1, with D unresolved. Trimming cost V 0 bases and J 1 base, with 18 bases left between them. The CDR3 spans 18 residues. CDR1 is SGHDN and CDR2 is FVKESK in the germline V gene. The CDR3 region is CASSQDRNQRATNTEAFF. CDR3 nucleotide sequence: TGTGCCAGCAGCCAAGATAGGAACCAGAGGGCTACGAACACTGAAGCTTTCTTT.

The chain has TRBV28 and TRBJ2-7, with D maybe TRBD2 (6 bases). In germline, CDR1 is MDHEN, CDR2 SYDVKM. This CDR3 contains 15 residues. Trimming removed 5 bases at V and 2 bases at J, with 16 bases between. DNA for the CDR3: TGTGCCAGCAGTGTAGGACTACCCAAAGCCTACGAGCAGTACTTC. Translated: CASSVGLPKAYEQYF.

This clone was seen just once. The CDR3 loop reads CASSQTQGRTYGYTF. The DNA of the CDR3 is TGTGCCAGCAGCCAAACCCAGGGAAGGACCTATGGCTACACCTTC. J is TRBJ1-2 and V is TRBV2, with D maybe TRBD1 (5 bases). V was pared by 6 bases and J by 4 bases, with 18 bases between. The germline V gene encodes CDR1 SNHLY and CDR2 FYNNEI. The CDR3 consists of 15 residues.